The present entry profiles one T cell receptor beta chain with its context. CDR1 and CDR2 from the germline V gene are PRHDT and FYEKMQ (reference sequence). The CDR3 is made up of 11 amino acids. V shed 1 base and J shed 9 bases, with 6 bases lying between them. This entry is derived from a study of T cell changes during pregnancy in multiple sclerosis. TCRdb keeps only in-frame clones here, not all; method: immunoSEQ multiplex PCR. The sample lists roughly 100,000 clones; about 90% were seen once. Sequences were derived from peripheral blood, sampled after pregnancy. The receptor was isolated from a female donor with multiple sclerosis, enrolled in a pregnancy study. The rearrangement joins TRBV13 to TRBJ1-1, with D maybe TRBD1 (5 bases). CDR3 bases: TGTGCCAGCAGCTTAGACAGGCAAGCTTTCTTT. It is translated as CASSLDRQAFF.